This T cell receptor (beta chain) comes out of a study of blood T cell repertoires in COVID-19. Across the study: Specimens from acute and convalescent COVID-19 originated in the United States, Italy and Spain.

The method was immunoSEQ multiplex PCR; TCRdb's version includes in-frame clones alone and lacks a portion of them. The sample shows 250,000 to 300,000 clones, 70% to 90% of them seen only once. Comment on this clone: Other DNA sequences within the sample encode an identical CDR3.

The length of the CDR3 is 12 residues. The V end was cut by 5 bases, the J end by 0 bases, with 4 bases between. CDR1 is SEHNR, CDR2 FQNEAQ, per germline (reference sequence). This chain uses TRBV7-9 with TRBJ1-1, with D unresolved. This sequence originates from a man between 18 and 35 years old with active or convalescent COVID-19. The specimen sequenced was peripheral blood. The CDR3 DNA reads as TGTGCCAGCAGCCCGGTGAACACTGAAGCTTTCTTT. Protein sequence: CASSPVNTEAFF.